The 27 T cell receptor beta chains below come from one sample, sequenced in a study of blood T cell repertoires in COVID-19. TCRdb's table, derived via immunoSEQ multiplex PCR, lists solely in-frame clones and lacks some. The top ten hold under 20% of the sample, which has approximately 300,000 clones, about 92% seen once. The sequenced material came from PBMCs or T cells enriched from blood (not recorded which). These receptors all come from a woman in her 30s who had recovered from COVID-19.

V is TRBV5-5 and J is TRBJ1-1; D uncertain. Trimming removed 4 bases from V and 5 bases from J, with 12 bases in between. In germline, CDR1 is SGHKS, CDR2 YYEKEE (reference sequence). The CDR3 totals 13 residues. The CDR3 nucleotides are TGTGCCAGCAGCACGTGGGGAGGTACTGAAGCTTTCTTT. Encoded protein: CASSTWGGTEAFF.

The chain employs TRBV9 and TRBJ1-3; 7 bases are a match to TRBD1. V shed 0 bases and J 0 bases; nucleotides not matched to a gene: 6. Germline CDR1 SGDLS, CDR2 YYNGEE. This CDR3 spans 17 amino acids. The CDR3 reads CASSVAPDRSSGNTIYF. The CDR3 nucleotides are TGTGCCAGCAGCGTAGCTCCGGACAGGAGCTCTGGAAACACCATATATTTT.

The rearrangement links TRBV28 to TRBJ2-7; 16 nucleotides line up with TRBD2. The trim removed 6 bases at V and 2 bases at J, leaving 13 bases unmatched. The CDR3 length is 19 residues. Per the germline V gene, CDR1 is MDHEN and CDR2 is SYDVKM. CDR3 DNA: TGTGCCAGCAGCGTTCCGGGACTAGCGGGAGGGGGTAAGACCTACGAGCAGTACTTC. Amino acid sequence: CASSVPGLAGGGKTYEQYF. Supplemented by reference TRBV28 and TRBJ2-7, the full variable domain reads DVKVTQSSRYLVKRTGEKVFLECVQDMDHENMFWYRQDPGLGLRLIYFSYDVKMKEKGDIPEGYSVSREKKERFSLILESASTNQTSMYLCASSVPGLAGGGKTYEQYFGPGTRLTVT.

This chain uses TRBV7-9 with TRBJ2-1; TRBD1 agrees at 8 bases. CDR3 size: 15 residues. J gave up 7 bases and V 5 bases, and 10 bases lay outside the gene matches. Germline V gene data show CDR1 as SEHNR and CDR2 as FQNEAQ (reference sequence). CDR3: CASSRGQGEVNEQFF. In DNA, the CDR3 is TGTGCCAGCAGCCGAGGACAGGGAGAGGTAAATGAGCAGTTCTTC.

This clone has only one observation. CDR3 sequence reads: CASSGSSMRYGYTF. In nucleotides, the CDR3 is TGTGCCAGCAGTGGTTCGTCGATGCGGTATGGCTACACCTTC. V gene TRBV6-2 or TRBV6-3 combines with J gene TRBJ1-2; unclear D gene. This CDR3 region has 14 residues. Germline V gene lookup returns CDR1 MNHEY and CDR2 SVGEGT. Trimming removed 5 bases from V and 5 bases from J, with 15 bases in between.

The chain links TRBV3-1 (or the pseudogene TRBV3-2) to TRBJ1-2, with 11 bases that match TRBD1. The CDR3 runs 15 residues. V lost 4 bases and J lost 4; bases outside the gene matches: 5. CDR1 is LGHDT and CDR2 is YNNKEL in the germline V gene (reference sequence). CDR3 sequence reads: CASSLGGTGGYGYTF. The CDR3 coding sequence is TGTGCCAGCAGCCTCGGTGGGACAGGGGGCTATGGCTACACCTTC.

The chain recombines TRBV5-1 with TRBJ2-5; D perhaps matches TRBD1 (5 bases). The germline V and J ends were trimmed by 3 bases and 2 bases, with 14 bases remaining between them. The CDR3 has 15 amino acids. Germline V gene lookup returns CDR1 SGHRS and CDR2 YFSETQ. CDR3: CASSSTTGVQETQYF. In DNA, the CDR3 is TGCGCCAGCAGCTCGACAACAGGAGTACAAGAGACCCAGTACTTC.

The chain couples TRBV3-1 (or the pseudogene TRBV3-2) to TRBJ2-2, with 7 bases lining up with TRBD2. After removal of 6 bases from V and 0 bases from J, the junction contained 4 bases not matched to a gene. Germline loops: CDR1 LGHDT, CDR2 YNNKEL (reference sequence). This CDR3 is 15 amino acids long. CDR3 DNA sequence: TGTGCCAGCAGTCGACTAGCAGCGAACACCGGGGAGCTGTTTTTT. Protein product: CASSRLAANTGELFF.

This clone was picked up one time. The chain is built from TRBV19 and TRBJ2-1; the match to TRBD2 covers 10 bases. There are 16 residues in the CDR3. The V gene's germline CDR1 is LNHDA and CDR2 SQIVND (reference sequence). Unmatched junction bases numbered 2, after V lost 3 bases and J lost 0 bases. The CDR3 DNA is TGTGCCAGTAGTATTCTAGCGGGAGACTCCTACAATGAGCAGTTCTTC. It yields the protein CASSILAGDSYNEQFF.

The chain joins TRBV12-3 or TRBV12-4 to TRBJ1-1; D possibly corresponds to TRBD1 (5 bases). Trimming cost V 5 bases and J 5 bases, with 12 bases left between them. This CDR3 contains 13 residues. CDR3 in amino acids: CASSHRQLTEAFF. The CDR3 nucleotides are TGTGCCAGCAGTCACCGACAGTTGACTGAAGCTTTCTTT.

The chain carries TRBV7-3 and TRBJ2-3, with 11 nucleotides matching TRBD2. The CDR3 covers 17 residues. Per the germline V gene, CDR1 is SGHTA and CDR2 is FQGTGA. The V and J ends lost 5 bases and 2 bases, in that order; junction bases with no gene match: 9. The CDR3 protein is CASSRGTSGDLTDTQYF. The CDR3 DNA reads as TGTGCCAGCAGCAGAGGGACTAGCGGCGACCTCACAGATACGCAGTATTTT. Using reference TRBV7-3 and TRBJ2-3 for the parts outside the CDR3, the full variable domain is GAGVSQTPSNKVTEKGKYVELRCDPISGHTALYWYRQSLGQGPEFLIYFQGTGAADDSGLPNDRFFAVRPEGSVSTLKIQRTERGDSAVYLCASSRGTSGDLTDTQYFGPGTRLTVL.

The CDR3, as DNA: TGTGCCAGCAGCTTGGTCGGTAGCGGGAGGTCCTACGAGCAGTACTTC. This encodes CASSLVGSGRSYEQYF. This sequence joins TRBV5-4 and TRBJ2-7; the match to TRBD2 covers 10 bases. Losses at the gene ends were 0 bases for V and 1 base for J; bases not matched to a gene: 4. Per germline, CDR1 SGHNT and CDR2 YYREEE (reference sequence). The CDR3 totals 16 residues.

This chain's CDR3 is CASSPSGDSGYTF. The CDR3 DNA sequence: TGTGCCAGCTCACCTTCCGGGGACAGTGGCTACACCTTC. V is TRBV18 and J is TRBJ1-2; 7 bases fit TRBD1. This CDR3 has 13 residues. Germline CDR1 KGHSH, CDR2 LQKENI. V shed 3 bases, J shed 7 bases, and the junction held 5 bases outside the gene matches.

The CDR3 here is CASSGGRGFNYGYTF. In nucleotides, the CDR3 is TGTGCCAGTAGTGGGGGTAGGGGGTTTAACTATGGCTACACCTTC. V gene TRBV28 combines with J gene TRBJ1-2; D is possibly TRBD1 (6 bases). V dropped 9 bases and J dropped 1 base, with 18 bases sitting between them. The V gene's germline CDR1 is MDHEN and CDR2 SYDVKM. The CDR3 is made up of 15 amino acids.

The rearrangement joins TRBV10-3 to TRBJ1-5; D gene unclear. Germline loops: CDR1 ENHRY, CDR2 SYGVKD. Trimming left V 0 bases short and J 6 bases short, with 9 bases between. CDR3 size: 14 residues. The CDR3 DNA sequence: TGTGCCATCAGTGAGTCCGGAGGCAGTCAGCCCCAGCATTTT. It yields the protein CAISESGGSQPQHF.

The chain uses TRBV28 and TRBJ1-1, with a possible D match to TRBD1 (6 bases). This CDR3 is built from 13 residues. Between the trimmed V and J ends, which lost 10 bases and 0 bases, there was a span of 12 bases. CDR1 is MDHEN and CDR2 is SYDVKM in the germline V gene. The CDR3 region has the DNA TGTGCCACACAGGGTAACATGAACACTGAAGCTTTCTTT. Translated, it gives CATQGNMNTEAFF.

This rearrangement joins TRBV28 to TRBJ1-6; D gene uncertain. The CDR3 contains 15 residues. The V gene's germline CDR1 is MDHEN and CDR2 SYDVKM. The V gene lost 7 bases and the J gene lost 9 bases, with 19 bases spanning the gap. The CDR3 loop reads CASNLAGGLGSPLHF. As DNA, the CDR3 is TGTGCCAGCAACCTGGCAGGTGGTTTGGGTTCACCCCTCCACTTT.

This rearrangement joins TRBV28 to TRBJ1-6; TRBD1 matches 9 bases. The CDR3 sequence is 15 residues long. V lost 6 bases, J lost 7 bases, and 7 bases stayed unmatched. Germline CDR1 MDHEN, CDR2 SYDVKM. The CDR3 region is CASRARQGDNSPLHF. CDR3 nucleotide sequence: TGTGCCAGCAGGGCCCGACAGGGGGACAATTCACCCCTCCACTTT.

DNA for the CDR3: TGTGCCAGCAGCTCCCCCTACGAGCAGTACTTC. Translated: CASSSPYEQYF. The chain couples TRBV28 to TRBJ2-7, with unresolved D. Trimming took off 6 bases at V and 2 bases at J, with 5 bases between the two ends. Looked up from germline, CDR1 is MDHEN and CDR2 is SYDVKM. This CDR3 comprises 11 residues.

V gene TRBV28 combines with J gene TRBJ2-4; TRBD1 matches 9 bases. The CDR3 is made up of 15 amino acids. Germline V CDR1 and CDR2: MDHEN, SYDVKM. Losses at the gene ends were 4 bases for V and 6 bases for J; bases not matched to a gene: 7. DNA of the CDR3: TGTGCCAGCAGTTCTACAGGGGGCGGGGGAAACATTCAGTACTTC. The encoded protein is CASSSTGGGGNIQYF.

The CDR3 DNA reads as TGCGCCAGCAGCCATGCGGCAAGCGGATCCTACGAGCAGTACTTC. The encoded protein is CASSHAASGSYEQYF. The V call is TRBV4-3, the J call TRBJ2-7, with D maybe TRBD2 (5 bases). The V end lost 3 bases, the J end lost 1 base, and 13 bases lay between the germline ends. Germline values: CDR1 LGHNA, CDR2 YSLEER. This CDR3 has 15 residues.

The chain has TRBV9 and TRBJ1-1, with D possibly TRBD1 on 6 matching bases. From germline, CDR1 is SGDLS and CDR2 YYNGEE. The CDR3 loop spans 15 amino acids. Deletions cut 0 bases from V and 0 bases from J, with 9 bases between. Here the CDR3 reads CASSVGGQMNTEAFF. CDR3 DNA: TGTGCCAGCAGCGTAGGAGGACAGATGAACACTGAAGCTTTCTTT.

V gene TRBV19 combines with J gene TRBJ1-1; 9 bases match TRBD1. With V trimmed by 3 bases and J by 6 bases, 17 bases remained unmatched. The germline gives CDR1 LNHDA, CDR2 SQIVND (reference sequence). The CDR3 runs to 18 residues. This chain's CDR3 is CASSILSGTGSPRAEAFF. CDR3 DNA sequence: TGTGCCAGTAGTATCCTCTCCGGGACAGGGTCTCCCAGGGCTGAAGCTTTCTTT.

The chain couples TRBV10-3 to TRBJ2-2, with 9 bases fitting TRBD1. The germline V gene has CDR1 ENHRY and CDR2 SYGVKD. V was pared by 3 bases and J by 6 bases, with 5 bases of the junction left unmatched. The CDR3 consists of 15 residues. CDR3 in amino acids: CAISDQQGAPGELFF. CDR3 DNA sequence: TGTGCCATCAGTGATCAACAGGGGGCGCCCGGGGAGCTGTTTTTT.

The DNA for the CDR3 is TGTGCCAGCAGTGAATCCCTGGGCGGGCGAGTTGAAAAACTGTTTTTT. Its protein product is CASSESLGGRVEKLFF. The V gene is TRBV6-1, the J gene TRBJ1-4; D is ambiguous. Germline V CDR1 and CDR2: MNHNS, SASEGT. V was cut by 2 bases and J by 7 bases, with 17 bases left in between. The CDR3 runs 16 residues.

The CDR3 bases are TGTGCCTGGAGTTCGGGCTCTGGGGCCAACGTCCTGACTTTC. This encodes CAWSSGSGANVLTF. This rearrangement joins TRBV30 to TRBJ2-6; D uncertain. The CDR3 spans 14 residues. The V gene's germline CDR1 is GTSNPN and CDR2 SVGIG (reference sequence). The V end was cut by 2 bases, the J end by 0 bases, with 5 bases between.

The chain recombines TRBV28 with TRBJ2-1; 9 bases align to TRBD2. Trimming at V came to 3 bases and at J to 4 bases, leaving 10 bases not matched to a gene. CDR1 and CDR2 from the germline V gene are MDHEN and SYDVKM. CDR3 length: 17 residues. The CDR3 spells CASSFISGLALYNEQFF. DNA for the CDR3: TGTGCCAGCAGTTTTATTTCGGGACTAGCATTATACAATGAGCAGTTCTTC.